The rows below give T cell receptor beta chains drawn from one sample of a study of cytomegalovirus exposure and HLA in healthy donors. Here immunoSEQ multiplex PCR was the method, and the copy in TCRdb shows in-frame clones only, minus some. Seen here are around 140,000 clones, around nine tenths observed once, and the top ten hold roughly 9.4%. The sample consisted of PBMCs. The receptors come from a man aged 18 to 29 in good health and CMV-seropositive. CDR3s include the opening cysteine and the closing phenylalanine or tryptophan. The D gene is left open where the match is weak. Size tells how often a clone was seen (once, few, many) or the class of an expanded clone, and some rows leave it out.

j_call | clone_size | v_call | d_call | cdr3_aa | cdr3_nt
TRBJ2-3 | NA | TRBV7-8 | NA | CASSAKGVLAIRGTDTQYF | TGTGCCAGCAGCGCGAAGGGAGTTTTAGCCATTCGTGGCACAGATACGCAGTATTTT
TRBJ2-5 | NA | TRBV4-1 | TRBD2 | CASSRGGSGETQYF | TGCGCCAGCAGCCGAGGCGGGAGTGGGGAGACCCAGTACTTC
TRBJ1-4 | NA | TRBV5-1 | NA | CASSLYRATNEKLFF | TGCGCCAGCAGCTTATACAGGGCAACTAATGAAAAACTGTTTTTT
TRBJ1-1 | NA | TRBV30 | TRBD1 | CAWGQGLNTEAFF | TGTGCCTGGGGACAGGGACTGAACACTGAAGCTTTCTTT
TRBJ2-5 | NA | TRBV6-1 | NA | CASSEAWTVQETQYF | TGTGCCAGCAGTGAAGCATGGACAGTCCAAGAGACCCAGTACTTC
TRBJ2-3 | NA | TRBV7-9 | TRBD2 | CASRRLAGLTDTQYF | TGTGCCAGCAGGCGGCTAGCGGGACTTACAGATACGCAGTATTTT
TRBJ1-5 | NA | TRBV2 | TRBD1 | CASSRDRGVYSNQPQHF | TGTGCCAGCAGCCGGGACAGGGGGGTTTATAGCAATCAGCCCCAGCATTTT
TRBJ1-3 | NA | TRBV7-9 | NA | CASLDENSGNTIYF | TGTGCCAGCCTTGATGAGAACTCTGGAAACACCATATATTTT
TRBJ2-2 | NA | TRBV5-8 | NA | CASSLEAGGLTINTGELFF | TGTGCCAGCAGCTTGGAGGCAGGGGGGCTAACAATTAACACCGGGGAGCTGTTTTTT
TRBJ2-1 | NA | TRBV2 | TRBD2 | CASSGPGGLSSYNEQFF | TGTGCCAGCAGTGGCCCGGGGGGACTGAGCTCCTACAATGAGCAGTTCTTC
TRBJ2-4 | NA | TRBV5-4 | TRBD1 | CASSREPGQKNIQYF | TGTGCCAGCAGCCGAGAACCGGGACAGAAAAACATTCAGTACTTC
TRBJ1-1 | NA | TRBV7-9 | NA | CASSLSQLGGEAFF | TGTGCCAGCAGCTTATCCCAGCTGGGGGGTGAAGCTTTCTTT
TRBJ1-6 | many | TRBV5-1 | TRBD1 | CASKEDRASPLHF | TGCGCCAGCAAGGAGGACAGGGCTTCACCCCTCCACTTT
TRBJ2-7 | NA | TRBV5-1 | NA | CASSSAIGVSYEQYF | TGCGCCAGCAGCTCGGCGATAGGGGTTTCCTACGAGCAGTACTTC
TRBJ2-1 | NA | TRBV18 | NA | CASSEGPGDYNEQFF | TGTGCCAGCTCCGAAGGACCGGGAGACTACAATGAGCAGTTCTTC
TRBJ2-2 | NA | TRBV19 | TRBD1 | CASTWGTDTGELFF | TGTGCCAGTACCTGGGGGACAGACACCGGGGAGCTGTTTTTT
TRBJ2-5 | NA | TRBV5-1 | NA | CASSVGGQETQYF | TGCGCCAGTTCCGTCGGGGGCCAAGAGACCCAGTACTTC
TRBJ2-5 | NA | TRBV10-3 | NA | CAISAGRLETQYF | TGTGCCATCTCGGCAGGGCGGTTAGAGACCCAGTACTTC
TRBJ1-1 | NA | TRBV7-9 | NA | CASSLAPFDRGNAEAFF | TGTGCCAGCAGCTTAGCCCCTTTTGATAGGGGCAACGCTGAAGCTTTCTTT
TRBJ2-7 | many | TRBV7-9 | NA | CASSLGSGTRGYEQYF | TGTGCCAGCAGCTTAGGTTCCGGAACACGGGGCTACGAGCAGTACTTC
TRBJ1-2 | NA | TRBV15 | TRBD1 | CATSRRTGKGYGYTF | TGTGCCACCAGCAGGAGGACAGGCAAGGGGTATGGCTACACCTTC
TRBJ2-3 | NA | TRBV30 | NA | CAWRQGIRPDTQYF | TGTGCCTGGAGGCAGGGAATTAGGCCAGATACGCAGTATTTT
TRBJ2-1 | NA | TRBV28 | TRBD2 | CASRLTSGGAPNEQFF | TGTGCCAGCAGGCTGACTAGCGGGGGGGCCCCCAATGAGCAGTTCTTC
TRBJ2-3 | once | TRBV5-1 | TRBD2 | CASRSRLAPDTQYF | TGCGCCAGCCGATCGCGACTAGCCCCAGATACGCAGTATTTT
TRBJ1-4 | NA | TRBV7-9 | TRBD1 | CASSSGTAPRQGEKLFF | TGTGCCAGCAGCTCTGGGACAGCCCCGCGACAAGGTGAAAAACTGTTTTTT
TRBJ2-5 | NA | TRBV7-3 | TRBD2 | CASSSGLAGAGETQYF | TGTGCCAGCAGCTCGGGACTAGCGGGAGCGGGTGAGACCCAGTACTTC
TRBJ2-2 | NA | TRBV2 | TRBD1 | CASSEAGQGNTGELFF | TGTGCCAGCAGTGAAGCGGGACAGGGGAACACCGGGGAGCTGTTTTTT
TRBJ2-5 | NA | TRBV5-1 | TRBD2 | CASTRDYGETQYF | TGCGCCAGCACCCGGGACTACGGGGAGACCCAGTACTTC
TRBJ2-3 | once | TRBV15 | NA | CATSRDRRQGSSSTDTQYF | TGTGCCACCAGCAGAGACCGACGGCAGGGAAGTTCGAGCACAGATACGCAGTATTTT
TRBJ2-1 | NA | TRBV9 | NA | CASSRSGTSRYNEQFF | TGTGCCAGCAGCCGGTCCGGGACAAGCAGGTACAATGAGCAGTTCTTC
TRBJ1-6 | once | TRBV6-6 | TRBD1 | CASSYARTGTNSPLHF | TGTGCCAGCAGTTATGCCCGGACAGGGACAAATTCACCCCTCCACTTT
TRBJ1-2 | few | TRBV6-1 | TRBD1 | CASSALGRTGGDGYTF | TGTGCCAGCAGTGCCCTGGGGCGGACAGGGGGCGATGGCTACACCTTC
TRBJ2-7 | NA | TRBV29-1 | NA | CSGRLDDEQYF | TGCAGCGGGAGACTAGACGACGAGCAGTACTTC
TRBJ2-7 | NA | TRBV19 | TRBD1 | CASSIRQGQGEQYF | TGTGCCAGTAGTATTAGACAGGGACAGGGCGAGCAGTACTTC
TRBJ1-5 | NA | TRBV19 | NA | CATQHGQLLRNQPQHF | TGTGCTACTCAACATGGACAGCTCCTCCGGAATCAGCCCCAGCATTTT
TRBJ2-2 | NA | TRBV11-3 | NA | CASSLGALRNTGELFF | TGTGCCAGCAGCTTAGGAGCGCTCAGGAACACCGGGGAGCTGTTTTTT
TRBJ1-1 | few | TRBV7-2 | NA | CATKLNMNTEAFF | TGTGCCACCAAGCTAAATATGAACACTGAAGCTTTCTTT
TRBJ2-7 | NA | TRBV30 | TRBD2 | CAWTFRDYPYEQYF | TGTGCCTGGACTTTCCGGGACTACCCCTACGAGCAGTACTTC
TRBJ2-3 | few | TRBV10-1 | NA | CASSESGGPGTDTQYF | TGCGCCAGCAGTGAGTCCGGAGGGCCCGGCACAGATACGCAGTATTTT
TRBJ2-1 | NA | TRBV27 | NA | CASSPQDRYNEQFF | TGTGCCAGCAGTCCCCAGGACAGATACAATGAGCAGTTCTTC
TRBJ1-2 | NA | TRBV6-5 | NA | CASSYSRDSGYTF | TGTGCCAGCAGTTACTCTCGCGATTCGGGCTACACCTTC
TRBJ2-1 | NA | TRBV6-6 | TRBD2 | CASSRLAGAIEQFF | TGTGCCAGCAGCAGACTAGCGGGAGCCATAGAGCAGTTCTTC
TRBJ2-4 | NA | TRBV5-1 | NA | CASSPTGLTKNIQYF | TGCGCCAGCAGCCCTACGGGACTGACCAAAAACATTCAGTACTTC
TRBJ1-1 | NA | TRBV7-6 | NA | CASSPTGNTEAFF | TGTGCCAGCAGCCCTACCGGGAACACTGAAGCTTTCTTT
TRBJ1-2 | NA | TRBV27 | NA | CASRPGSQTAGYTF | TGTGCCAGCAGGCCGGGTAGCCAGACGGCGGGCTACACCTTC
TRBJ1-2 | NA | TRBV11-3 | NA | CASSFPASGSYTF | TGTGCCAGCAGCTTCCCGGCCTCGGGAAGCTACACCTTC
TRBJ2-7 | NA | TRBV5-1 | NA | CASSLGPGGPDEQYF | TGCGCCAGCAGCTTGGGCCCTGGGGGCCCTGACGAGCAGTACTTC
TRBJ2-5 | NA | TRBV5-1 | TRBD2 | CASSRLAGETQYF | TGCGCCAGCAGCCGATTAGCGGGAGAGACCCAGTACTTC
TRBJ1-3 | NA | TRBV7-9 | NA | CASSYLTGTSGNTIYF | TGTGCCAGCAGCTACCTGACCGGGACATCTGGAAACACCATATATTTT
TRBJ2-7 | NA | TRBV19 | TRBD1 | CASSMVGQGFGYEQYF | TGTGCCAGTAGTATGGTTGGACAGGGGTTCGGCTACGAGCAGTACTTC
TRBJ1-6 | once | TRBV5-3 | NA | CARSASSSSYNSPLHF | TGTGCCAGAAGCGCCTCATCGAGCTCCTATAATTCACCCCTCCACTTT
TRBJ1-2 | NA | TRBV27 | NA | CASSHTSRGLRFTNYGYTF | TGTGCCAGCAGTCACACCAGTAGGGGTCTACGATTTACTAACTATGGCTACACCTTC
TRBJ2-1 | NA | TRBV27 | NA | CASGFMRDQQFF | TGTGCCAGCGGCTTCATGCGGGACCAGCAGTTCTTC
TRBJ1-4 | few | TRBV18 | NA | CASSPGNEKLFF | TGTGCCAGCTCACCGGGCAATGAAAAACTGTTTTTT
TRBJ2-1 | NA | TRBV29-1 | TRBD2 | CSVDRAGLYNEQFF | TGCAGCGTTGACCGGGCGGGACTATACAATGAGCAGTTCTTC